This TCR beta chain was identified in a study of blood T cell repertoires in COVID-19. The overall study: COVID-19 samples collected from the United States, Italy and Spain covered acute and convalescent phases. Sample material is recorded as cDNA or gDNA derived from T cells, B-cell-depleted T cells, or PBMCs.

This clone appeared once. The CDR3 loop spans 18 amino acids. Germline V CDR1 and CDR2: SGHTA, FQGNSA. V trimming: 3 bases; J trimming: 3 bases; junction bases outside the gene matches: 6. Per the original methods: Cell counts per sample came from amplifying reference gene primers. Here immunoSEQ multiplex PCR was the method, and the copy in TCRdb shows in-frame clones only, minus some. The DNA gave D and trimming, while V, J and clone size come from that table. Of 20,000 to 30,000 clones detected, around 92% appear once; the ten largest clones hold 32%. This receptor was taken from a man between 65 and 85 years old with active COVID-19. Sample: peripheral blood. V is TRBV7-2 and J is TRBJ2-3; 16 bases agree with TRBD2. CDR3 in amino acids: CASSFAGTSGGGTDTQYF. In DNA, the CDR3 is TGTGCCAGCAGCTTTGCCGGGACTAGCGGGGGGGGGACAGATACGCAGTATTTT. Based on the CDR3 plus reference TRBV7-2 and TRBJ2-3, the full variable domain is GAGVSQSPSNKVTEKGKDVELRCDPISGHTALYWYRQSLGQGLEFLIYFQGNSAPDKSGLPSDRFSAERTGGSVSTLTIQRTQQEDSAVYLCASSFAGTSGGGTDTQYFGPGTRLTVL.